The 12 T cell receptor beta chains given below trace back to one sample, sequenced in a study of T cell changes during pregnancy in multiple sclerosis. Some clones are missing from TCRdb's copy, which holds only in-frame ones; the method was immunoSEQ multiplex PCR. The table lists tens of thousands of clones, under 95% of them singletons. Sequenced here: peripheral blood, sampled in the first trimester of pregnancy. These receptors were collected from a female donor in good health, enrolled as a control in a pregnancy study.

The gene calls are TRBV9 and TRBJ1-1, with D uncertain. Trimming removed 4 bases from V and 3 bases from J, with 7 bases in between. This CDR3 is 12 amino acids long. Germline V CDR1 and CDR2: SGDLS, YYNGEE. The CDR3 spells CASSREYTEAFF. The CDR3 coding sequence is TGTGCCAGCAGCCGGGAGTACACTGAAGCTTTCTTT.

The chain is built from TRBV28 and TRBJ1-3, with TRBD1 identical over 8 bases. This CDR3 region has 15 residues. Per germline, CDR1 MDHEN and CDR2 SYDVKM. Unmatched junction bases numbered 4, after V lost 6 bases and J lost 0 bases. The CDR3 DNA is TGTGCCAGCAGGTTGCAGGGGGCCTCTGGAAACACCATATATTTT. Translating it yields CASRLQGASGNTIYF.

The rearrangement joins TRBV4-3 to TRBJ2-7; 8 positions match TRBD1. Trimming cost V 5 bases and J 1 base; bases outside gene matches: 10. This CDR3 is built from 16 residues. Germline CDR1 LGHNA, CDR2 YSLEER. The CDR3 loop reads CASSFSGTGESYEQYF. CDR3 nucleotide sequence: TGCGCCAGCAGCTTTTCCGGGACAGGTGAATCCTACGAGCAGTACTTC.

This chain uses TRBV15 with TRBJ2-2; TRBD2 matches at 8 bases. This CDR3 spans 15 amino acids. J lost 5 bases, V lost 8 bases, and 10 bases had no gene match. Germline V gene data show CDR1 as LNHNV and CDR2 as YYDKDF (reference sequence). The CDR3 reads CATRSGRALTGELFF. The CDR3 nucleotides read TGTGCCACCCGCTCCGGGAGGGCGTTGACCGGGGAGCTGTTTTTT.

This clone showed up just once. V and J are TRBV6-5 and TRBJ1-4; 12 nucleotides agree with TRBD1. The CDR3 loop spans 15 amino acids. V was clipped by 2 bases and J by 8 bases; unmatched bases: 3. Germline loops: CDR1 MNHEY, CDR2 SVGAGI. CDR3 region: CASSYAGQGAEKLFF. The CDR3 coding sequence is TGTGCCAGCAGTTACGCGGGACAGGGGGCAGAAAAACTGTTTTTT.

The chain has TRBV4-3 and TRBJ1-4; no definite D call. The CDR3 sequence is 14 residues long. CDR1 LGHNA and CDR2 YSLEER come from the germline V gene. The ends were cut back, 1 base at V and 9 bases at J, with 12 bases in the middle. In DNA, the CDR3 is TGCGCCAGCAGCCAAGGAAGGAGTTCGCAAAAACTGTTTTTT. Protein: CASSQGRSSQKLFF.

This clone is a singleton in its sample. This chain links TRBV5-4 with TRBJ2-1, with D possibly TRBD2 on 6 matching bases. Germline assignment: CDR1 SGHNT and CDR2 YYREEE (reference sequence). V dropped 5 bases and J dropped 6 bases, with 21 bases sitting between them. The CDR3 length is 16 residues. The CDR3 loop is CASSPQISYGGNEQFF. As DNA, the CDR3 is TGTGCCAGCAGTCCCCAGATCAGTTACGGGGGCAATGAGCAGTTCTTC.

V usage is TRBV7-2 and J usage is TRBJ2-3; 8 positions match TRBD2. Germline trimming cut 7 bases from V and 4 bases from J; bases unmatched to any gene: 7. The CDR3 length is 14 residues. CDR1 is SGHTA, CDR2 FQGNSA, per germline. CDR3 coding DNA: TGTGCCAGCACCAATCCGGGGGGGCCAGATACGCAGTATTTT. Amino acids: CASTNPGGPDTQYF.

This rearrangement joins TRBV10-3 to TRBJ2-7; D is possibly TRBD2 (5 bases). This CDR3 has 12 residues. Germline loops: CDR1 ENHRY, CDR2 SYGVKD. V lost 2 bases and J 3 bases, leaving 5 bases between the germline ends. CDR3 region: CAISERDYEQYF. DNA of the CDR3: TGTGCCATCAGTGAGCGGGACTACGAGCAGTACTTC.

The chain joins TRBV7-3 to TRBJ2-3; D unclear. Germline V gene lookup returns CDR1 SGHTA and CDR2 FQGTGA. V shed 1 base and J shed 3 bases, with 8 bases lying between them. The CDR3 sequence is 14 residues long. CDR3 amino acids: CASSLSGGTDTQYF. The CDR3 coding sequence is TGTGCCAGCAGCTTAAGCGGTGGGACAGATACGCAGTATTTT.

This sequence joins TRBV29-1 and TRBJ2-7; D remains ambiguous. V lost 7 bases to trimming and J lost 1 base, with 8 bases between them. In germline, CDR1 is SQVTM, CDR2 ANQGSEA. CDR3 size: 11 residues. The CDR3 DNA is TGCAGCGCAGCGAGTTCCTACGAGCAGTACTTC. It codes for CSAASSYEQYF.

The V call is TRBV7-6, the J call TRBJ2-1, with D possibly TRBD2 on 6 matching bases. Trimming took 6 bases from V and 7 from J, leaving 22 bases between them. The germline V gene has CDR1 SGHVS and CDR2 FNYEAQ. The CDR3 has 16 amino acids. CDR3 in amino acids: CASSSSQGLTGNEQFF. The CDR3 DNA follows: TGTGCCAGCAGTTCCTCCCAAGGACTAACTGGTAATGAGCAGTTCTTC.